The 12 T cell receptor beta chains listed next were all sequenced from one sample in a study of metastatic and nonmetastatic thyroid tumors. Before thyroid surgery, none of the patients had received any treatment. TCRdb re-clonotyped the PCR reads through MiXCR. The sample consists of about 30,000 clones, 25% to 30% of them appearing once. Sequencing was carried out using blood. The receptors originated from a female donor with papillary thyroid cancer or a benign thyroid nodule (not recorded which). Some clones in this sample may be carry-over from other donors' samples.

This clone was seen only a few times. The V call is TRBV6-1, the J call TRBJ1-5; D is perhaps TRBD1 (5 bases). CDR1 and CDR2 (germline): MNHNS, SASEGT. The length of the CDR3 is 14 residues. Trimming took 0 bases from V and 5 from J, leaving 8 bases between them. CDR3 sequence (DNA): TGTGCCAGCAGTGAAGCATGGGGGGATCAGCCCCAGCATTTT. This gives the protein CASSEAWGDQPQHF.

In this sample, this clone turned up a few times. One end of the junction varies from germline; a read error may be responsible. The rearrangement joins TRBV11-2 to TRBJ2-7; 13 bases fit TRBD2. Germline values: CDR1 SGHAT, CDR2 FQNNGV. The CDR3 has 18 amino acids. The CDR3, as DNA: TGCGCCAGCAGCTTAGATACGTCGGGACTAGCGGGAACCTACGAGCAGTACTTC. Its protein is CASSLDTSGLAGTYEQYF.

This clone was observed a few times. The J gene is TRBJ1-5, the V gene TRBV6-1, with D unclear. This CDR3 region has 13 residues. Germline V gives CDR1 MNHNS, CDR2 SASEGT. Trimming stripped 7 bases from V and 5 bases from J, with 12 bases between. CDR3 in amino acids: CASNPQPHQPQHF. For the CDR3, the DNA is TGTGCCAGCAATCCACAGCCTCATCAGCCCCAGCATTTT.

V gene TRBV20-1 combines with J gene TRBJ1-6; D remains ambiguous. With 3 bases removed from V and 13 bases from J, the gap between germline ends came to 16 bases. This CDR3 has 13 residues. Germline V gene sequence: CDR1 DFQATT, CDR2 SNEGSKA (reference sequence). The CDR3 is CSASQAFKFPLHF. The DNA for the CDR3 is TGCAGTGCTAGCCAGGCCTTTAAGTTCCCCCTCCACTTT.

This clone showed up many times. J is TRBJ2-1 and V is TRBV29-1; 9 bases are a match to TRBD2. CDR1 and CDR2 from the germline V gene are SQVTM and ANQGSEA. CDR3 length: 14 amino acids. J lost 7 bases, V lost 2 bases, and 6 bases had no gene match. CDR3 region: CSVEMSSGKNEQFF. The CDR3 bases are TGCAGCGTTGAAATGTCTAGCGGGAAGAATGAGCAGTTCTTC.

The chain is built from TRBV4-1 and TRBJ1-1; unclear D gene. CDR3 length: 15 residues. From germline, CDR1 is MGHRA and CDR2 YSYEKL. V was clipped by 2 bases and J by 5 bases, with 15 bases between them. CDR3 loop: CASSQPGQRVTEAFF. The CDR3 DNA reads TGCGCCAGCAGCCAACCGGGCCAGAGGGTGACTGAAGCTTTCTTT.

The chain has TRBV19 and TRBJ1-5, with 7 bases fitting TRBD1. CDR3 size: 18 residues. V lost 3 bases, J lost 1 base, and 12 bases stayed unmatched. Germline loops: CDR1 LNHDA, CDR2 SQIVND (reference sequence). The CDR3 reads CASSIKGTARTSNQPQHF. CDR3 nucleotides: TGTGCCAGTAGTATTAAAGGGACAGCGCGGACCAGCAATCAGCCCCAGCATTTT.

This clone showed up many times. This rearrangement joins TRBV19 to TRBJ2-5, with 7 positions matching TRBD2. Germline V gene sequence: CDR1 LNHDA, CDR2 SQIVND (reference sequence). V was clipped by 3 bases and J by 2 bases; unmatched bases: 3. The CDR3 is 14 residues long. The CDR3 sequence is CASSIPGGQETQYF. The CDR3 region has the DNA TGTGCCAGTAGTATCCCCGGGGGGCAAGAGACCCAGTACTTC. Together with reference TRBV19 and TRBJ2-5, the CDR3 gives the full variable domain: DGGITQSPKYLFRKEGQNVTLSCEQNLNHDAMYWYRQDPGQGLRLIYYSQIVNDFQKGDIAEGYSVSREKKESFPLTVTSAQKNPTAFYLCASSIPGGQETQYFGPGTRLLVL.

This clone was seen a handful of times. V and J are TRBV12-3 or TRBV12-4 and TRBJ1-2; D not certain. The CDR3 consists of 15 residues. V gave up 5 bases and J gave up 0 bases, with 13 bases separating them. CDR3 loop: CASSARRAANYGYTF. The CDR3 DNA is TGTGCCAGCAGTGCTAGGAGGGCAGCTAACTATGGCTACACCTTC.

This chain links TRBV6-5 with TRBJ1-6; 8 nucleotides align to TRBD1. This CDR3 spans 15 amino acids. V gave up 4 bases and J gave up 10 bases; unmatched junction bases: 9. Germline V CDR1 and CDR2: MNHEY, SVGAGI. Written as DNA, the CDR3 is TGTGCCAGCAGTTCCTGGACAGGGATTGAATCACCCCTCCACTTT. Protein sequence: CASSSWTGIESPLHF.

The V gene is TRBV9, the J gene TRBJ2-3, with D hard to call. V was clipped by 10 bases and J by 5 bases, with 8 bases between them. There are 10 residues in the CDR3. Germline loops: CDR1 SGDLS, CDR2 YYNGEE. CDR3 DNA: TGTGCCTGCCGAGAAGATACGCAGTATTTT. Translated, it gives CACREDTQYF.

This clone occurred many times. Just one base apart from a much larger clone, this may be a read error. This chain joins TRBV19 and TRBJ2-7, with D maybe TRBD1 (6 bases). Germline V lookup: CDR1 LNHDA, CDR2 SQIVND (reference sequence). The CDR3 is 13 amino acids. CDR3 coding DNA: TGTGCCAGTAGTCCCCTACAGGGTGGCGAGCAGTGCTTC. Amino acids: CASSPLQGGEQCF.